Sequencing of this T cell receptor (beta chain) was carried out in a study of T cell clonality in common variable immunodeficiency. Study-wide points: Common variable immunodeficiency TCR beta sequences reportedly had fewer deletions and N-nucleotide insertions.

This clone occurred many times. The antigen is unknown. Data came from immunoSEQ multiplex PCR; TCRdb stores just in-frame clones and leaves some out. The sample was found to contain 55,000 to 65,000 clones, and every one recurs. The sequence came from a person aged 18 to 70 in good health. Source material: peripheral blood mononuclear cells.

The CDR3 sequence: CASSRLQGQAQETQYF. Incomplete CDR3 DNA: TGTGCCAGCTCGCGCCTGCAGGGACAAGCCCAAGAGACC. The J gene is TRBJ2-5, the V gene TRBV18; tentatively, D is TRBD1 (6 bases). The read stops 3 residues short of the end of the CDR3; the missing end is completed from the germline J gene. Trimming removed 6 bases at V and 1 base at J, with 18 bases between. Germline lookup yields CDR1 KGHSH and CDR2 LQKENI. This CDR3 has 16 amino acids. The full variable domain, completed using reference TRBV18 and TRBJ2-5, is NAGVMQNPRHLVRRRGQEARLRCSPMKGHSHVYWYRQLPEEGLKFMVYLQKENIIDESGMPKERFSAEFPKEGPSILRIQQVVRGDSAAYFCASSRLQGQAQETQYFGPGTRLLVL.